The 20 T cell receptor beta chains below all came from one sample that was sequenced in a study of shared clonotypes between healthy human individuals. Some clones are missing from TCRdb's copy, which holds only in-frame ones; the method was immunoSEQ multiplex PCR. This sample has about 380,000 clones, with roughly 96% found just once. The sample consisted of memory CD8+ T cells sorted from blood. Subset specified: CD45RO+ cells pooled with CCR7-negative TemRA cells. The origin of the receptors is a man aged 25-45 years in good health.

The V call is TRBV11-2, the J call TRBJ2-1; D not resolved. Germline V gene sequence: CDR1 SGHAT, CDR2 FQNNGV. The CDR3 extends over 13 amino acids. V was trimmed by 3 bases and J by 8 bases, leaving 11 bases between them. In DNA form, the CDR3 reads TGTGCCAGCAGCTTCGTTCTAGTTCATGAGCAGTTCTTC. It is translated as CASSFVLVHEQFF.

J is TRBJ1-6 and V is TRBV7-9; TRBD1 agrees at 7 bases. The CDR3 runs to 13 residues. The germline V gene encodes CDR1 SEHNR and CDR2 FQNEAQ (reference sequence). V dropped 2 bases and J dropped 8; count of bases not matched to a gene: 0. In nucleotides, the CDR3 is TGTGCCAGCAGCTTAAGGGGGCATTCACCCCTCCACTTT. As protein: CASSLRGHSPLHF.

The CDR3 loop is CAWYPSPDTQYF. Here the CDR3 DNA reads TGTGCCTGGTACCCGTCTCCAGATACGCAGTATTTT. The J gene is TRBJ2-3, the V gene TRBV30; D remains ambiguous. Trimming stripped 5 bases from V and 4 bases from J, with 10 bases between. In germline, CDR1 is GTSNPN, CDR2 SVGIG (reference sequence). The CDR3 is 12 residues long.

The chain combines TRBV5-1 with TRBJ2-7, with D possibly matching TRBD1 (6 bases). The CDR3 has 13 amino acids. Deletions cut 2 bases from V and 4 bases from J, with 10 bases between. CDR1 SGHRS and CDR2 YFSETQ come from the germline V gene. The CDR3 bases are TGCGCCAGCAGCTTCGAAGGGGGTTACGAGCAGTACTTC. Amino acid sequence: CASSFEGGYEQYF. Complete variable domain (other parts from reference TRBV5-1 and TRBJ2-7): KAGVTQTPRYLIKTRGQQVTLSCSPISGHRSVSWYQQTPGQGLQFLFEYFSETQRNKGNFPGRFSGRQFSNSRSEMNVSTLELGDSALYLCASSFEGGYEQYFGPGTRLTVT.

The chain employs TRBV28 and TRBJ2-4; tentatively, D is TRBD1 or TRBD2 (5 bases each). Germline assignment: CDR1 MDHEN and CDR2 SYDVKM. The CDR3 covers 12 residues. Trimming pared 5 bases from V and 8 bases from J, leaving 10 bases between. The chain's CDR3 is CASSLSGHIQYF. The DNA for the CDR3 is TGTGCCAGCAGTCTCTCGGGGCACATTCAGTACTTC.

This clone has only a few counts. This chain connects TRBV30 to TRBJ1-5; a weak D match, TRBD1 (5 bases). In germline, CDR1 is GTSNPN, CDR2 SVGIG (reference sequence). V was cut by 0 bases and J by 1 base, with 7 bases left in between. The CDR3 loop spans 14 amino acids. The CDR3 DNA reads TGTGCCTGGAGTGTACGACAGAGCAATCAGCCCCAGCATTTT. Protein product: CAWSVRQSNQPQHF. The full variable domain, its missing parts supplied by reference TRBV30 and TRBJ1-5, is SQTIHQWPATLVQPVGSPLSLECTVEGTSNPNLYWYRQAAGRGLQLLFYSVGIGQISSEVPQNLSASRPQDRQFILSSKKLLLSDSGFYLCAWSVRQSNQPQHFGDGTRLSIL.

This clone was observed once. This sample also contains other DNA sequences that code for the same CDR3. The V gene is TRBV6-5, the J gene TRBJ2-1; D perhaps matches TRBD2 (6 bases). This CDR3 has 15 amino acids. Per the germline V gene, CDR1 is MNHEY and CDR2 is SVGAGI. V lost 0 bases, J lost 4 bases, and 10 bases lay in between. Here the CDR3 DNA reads TGTGCCAGCAGTTACTCGGGAGGCCTTTACAATGAGCAGTTCTTC. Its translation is CASSYSGGLYNEQFF.

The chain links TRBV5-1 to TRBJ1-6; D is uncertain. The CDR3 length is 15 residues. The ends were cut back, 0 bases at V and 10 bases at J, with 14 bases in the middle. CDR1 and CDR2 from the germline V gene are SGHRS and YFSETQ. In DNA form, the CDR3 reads TGCGCCAGCAGCTTGGCCGTGAGGGAGCAATCACCCCTCCACTTT. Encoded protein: CASSLAVREQSPLHF.

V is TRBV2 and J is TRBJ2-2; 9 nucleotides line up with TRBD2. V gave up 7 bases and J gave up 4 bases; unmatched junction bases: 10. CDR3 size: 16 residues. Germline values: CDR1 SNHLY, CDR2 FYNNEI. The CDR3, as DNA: TGTGCCAGCAATATTCGGCTAGCGGGAATCACCGGGGAGCTGTTTTTT. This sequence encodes CASNIRLAGITGELFF.

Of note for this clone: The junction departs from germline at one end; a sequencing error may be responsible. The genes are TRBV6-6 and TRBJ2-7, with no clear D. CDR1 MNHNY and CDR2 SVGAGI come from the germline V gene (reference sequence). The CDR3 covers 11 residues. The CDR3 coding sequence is TGTGCCAGCAGTTACGGCAGCCGTACCACCTTC. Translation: CASSYGSRTTF.

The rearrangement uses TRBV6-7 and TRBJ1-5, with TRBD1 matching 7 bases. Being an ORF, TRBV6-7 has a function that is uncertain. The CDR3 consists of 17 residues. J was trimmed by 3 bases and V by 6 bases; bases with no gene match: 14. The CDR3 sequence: CASSSYPTGQFNQPQHF. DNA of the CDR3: TGTGCCAGCAGCTCCTACCCGACGGGACAGTTCAATCAGCCCCAGCATTTT.

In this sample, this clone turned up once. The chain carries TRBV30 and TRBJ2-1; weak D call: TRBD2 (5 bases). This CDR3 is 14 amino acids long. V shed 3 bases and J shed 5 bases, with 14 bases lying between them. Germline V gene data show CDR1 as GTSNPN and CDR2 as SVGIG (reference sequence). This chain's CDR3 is CAWRLHGRDNEQFF. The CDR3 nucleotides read TGTGCCTGGAGACTTCACGGGCGGGACAATGAGCAGTTCTTC.

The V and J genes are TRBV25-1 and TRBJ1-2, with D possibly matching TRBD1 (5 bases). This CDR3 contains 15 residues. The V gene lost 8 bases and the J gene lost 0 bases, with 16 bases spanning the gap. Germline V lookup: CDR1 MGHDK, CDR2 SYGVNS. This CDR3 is CASRGRPLANYGYTF. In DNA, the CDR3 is TGTGCCAGCCGGGGACGGCCTCTAGCTAACTATGGCTACACCTTC.

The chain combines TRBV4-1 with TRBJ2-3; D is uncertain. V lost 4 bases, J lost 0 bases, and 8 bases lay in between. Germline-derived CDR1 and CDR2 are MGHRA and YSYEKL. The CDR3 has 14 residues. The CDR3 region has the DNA TGCGCCAGCAGCCCCCGTAGTAGCACAGATACGCAGTATTTT. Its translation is CASSPRSSTDTQYF.

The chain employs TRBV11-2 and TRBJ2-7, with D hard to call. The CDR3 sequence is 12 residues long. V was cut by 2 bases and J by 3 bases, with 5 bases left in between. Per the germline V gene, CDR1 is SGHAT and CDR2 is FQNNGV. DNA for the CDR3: TGTGCCAGCAGCTTAACCTTCTACGAGCAGTACTTC. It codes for CASSLTFYEQYF.

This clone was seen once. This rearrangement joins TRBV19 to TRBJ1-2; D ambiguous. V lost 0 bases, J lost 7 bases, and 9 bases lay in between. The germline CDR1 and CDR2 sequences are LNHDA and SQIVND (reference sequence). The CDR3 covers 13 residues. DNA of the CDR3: TGTGCCAGTAGTATAGAGGGTGGCGGTGGCTACACCTTC. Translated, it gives CASSIEGGGGYTF. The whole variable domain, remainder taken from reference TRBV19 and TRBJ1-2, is DGGITQSPKYLFRKEGQNVTLSCEQNLNHDAMYWYRQDPGQGLRLIYYSQIVNDFQKGDIAEGYSVSREKKESFPLTVTSAQKNPTAFYLCASSIEGGGGYTFGSGTRLTVV.

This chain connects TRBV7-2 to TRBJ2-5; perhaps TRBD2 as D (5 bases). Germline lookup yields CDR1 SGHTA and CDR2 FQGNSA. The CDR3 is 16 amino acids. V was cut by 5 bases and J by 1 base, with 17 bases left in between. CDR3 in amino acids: CASSQHPAEPQETQYF. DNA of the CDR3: TGTGCCAGCAGCCAACACCCAGCGGAACCCCAAGAGACCCAGTACTTC.

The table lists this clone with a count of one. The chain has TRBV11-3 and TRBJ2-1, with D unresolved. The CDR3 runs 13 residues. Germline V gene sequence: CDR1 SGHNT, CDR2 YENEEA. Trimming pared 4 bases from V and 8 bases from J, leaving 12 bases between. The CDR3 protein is CASSSQGLHEQFF. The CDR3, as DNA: TGTGCCAGCAGCTCCCAAGGCCTCCATGAGCAGTTCTTC.

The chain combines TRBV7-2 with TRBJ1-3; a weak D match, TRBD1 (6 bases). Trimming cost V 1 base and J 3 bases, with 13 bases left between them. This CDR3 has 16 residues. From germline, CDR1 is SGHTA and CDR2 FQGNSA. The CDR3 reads CASSLVQGPYGNTIYF. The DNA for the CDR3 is TGTGCCAGCAGCTTAGTACAGGGACCCTATGGAAACACCATATATTTT.

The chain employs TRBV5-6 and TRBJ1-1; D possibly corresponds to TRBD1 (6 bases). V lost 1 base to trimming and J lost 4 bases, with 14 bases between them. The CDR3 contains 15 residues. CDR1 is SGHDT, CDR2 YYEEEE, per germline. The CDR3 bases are TGTGCCAGCAGCTTGAGGCCGGGGGCGCGCACTGAAGCTTTCTTT. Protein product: CASSLRPGARTEAFF. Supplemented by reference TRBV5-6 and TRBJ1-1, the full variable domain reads DAGVTQSPTHLIKTRGQQVTLRCSPKSGHDTVSWYQQALGQGPQFIFQYYEEEERQRGNFPDRFSGHQFPNYSSELNVNALLLGDSALYLCASSLRPGARTEAFFGQGTRLTVV.